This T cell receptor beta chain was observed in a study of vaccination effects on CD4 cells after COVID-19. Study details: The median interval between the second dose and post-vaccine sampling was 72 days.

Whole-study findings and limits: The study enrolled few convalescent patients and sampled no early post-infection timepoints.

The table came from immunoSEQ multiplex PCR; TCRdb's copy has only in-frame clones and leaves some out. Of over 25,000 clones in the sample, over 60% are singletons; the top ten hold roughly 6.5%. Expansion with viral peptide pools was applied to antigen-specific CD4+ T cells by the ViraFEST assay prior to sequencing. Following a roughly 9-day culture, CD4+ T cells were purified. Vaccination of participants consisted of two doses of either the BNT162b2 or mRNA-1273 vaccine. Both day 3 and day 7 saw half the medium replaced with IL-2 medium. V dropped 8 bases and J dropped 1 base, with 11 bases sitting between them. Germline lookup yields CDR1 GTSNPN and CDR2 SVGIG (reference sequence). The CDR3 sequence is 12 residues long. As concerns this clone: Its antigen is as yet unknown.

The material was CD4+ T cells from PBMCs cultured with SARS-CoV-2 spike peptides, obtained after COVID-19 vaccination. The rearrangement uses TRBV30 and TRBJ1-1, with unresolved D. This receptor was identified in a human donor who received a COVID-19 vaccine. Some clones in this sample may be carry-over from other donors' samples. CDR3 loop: CAARPGNTEAFF. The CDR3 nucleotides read TGTGCCGCAAGACCAGGGAACACTGAAGCTTTCTTT.